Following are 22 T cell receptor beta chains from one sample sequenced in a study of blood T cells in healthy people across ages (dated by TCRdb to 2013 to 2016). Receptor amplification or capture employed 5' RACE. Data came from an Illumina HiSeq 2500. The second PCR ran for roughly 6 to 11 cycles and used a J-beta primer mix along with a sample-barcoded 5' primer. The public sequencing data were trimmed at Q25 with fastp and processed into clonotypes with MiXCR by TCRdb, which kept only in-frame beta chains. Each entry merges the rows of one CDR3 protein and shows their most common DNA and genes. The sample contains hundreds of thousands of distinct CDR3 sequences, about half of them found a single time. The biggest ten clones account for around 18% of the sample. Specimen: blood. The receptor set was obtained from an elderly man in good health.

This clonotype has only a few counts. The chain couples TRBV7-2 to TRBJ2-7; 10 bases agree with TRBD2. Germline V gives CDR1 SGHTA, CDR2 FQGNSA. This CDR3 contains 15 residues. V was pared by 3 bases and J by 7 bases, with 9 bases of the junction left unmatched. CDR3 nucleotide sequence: TGTGCCAGCAGCTTCTCCGGGACTAGCGACTTTGAGCAGTACTTC. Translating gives CASSFSGTSDFEQYF.

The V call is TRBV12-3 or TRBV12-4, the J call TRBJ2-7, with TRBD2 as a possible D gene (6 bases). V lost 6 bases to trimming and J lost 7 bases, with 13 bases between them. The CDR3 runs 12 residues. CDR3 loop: CASSPRGFEQYF. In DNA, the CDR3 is TGTGCCAGCAGCCCCCGGGGGTTTGAGCAGTACTTC.

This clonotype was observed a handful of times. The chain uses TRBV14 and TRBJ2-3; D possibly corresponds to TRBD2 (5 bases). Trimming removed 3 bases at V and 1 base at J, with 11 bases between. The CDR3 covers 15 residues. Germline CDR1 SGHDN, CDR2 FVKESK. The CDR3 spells CASSQAGRGTDTQYF. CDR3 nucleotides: TGTGCCAGCAGCCAGGCCGGGCGGGGCACAGATACGCAGTATTTT.

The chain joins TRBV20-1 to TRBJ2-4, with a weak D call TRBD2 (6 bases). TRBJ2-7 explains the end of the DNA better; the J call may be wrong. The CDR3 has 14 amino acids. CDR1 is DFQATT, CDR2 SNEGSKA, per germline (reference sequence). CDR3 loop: CSATGVQGAYEQYF. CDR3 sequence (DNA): TGCAGTGCTACGGGGGTACAAGGCGCCTACGAGCAGTACTTC.

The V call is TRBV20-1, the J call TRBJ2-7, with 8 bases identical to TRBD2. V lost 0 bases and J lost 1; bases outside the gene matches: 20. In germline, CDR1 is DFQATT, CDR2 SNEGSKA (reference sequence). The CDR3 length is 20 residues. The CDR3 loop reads CSARDEDGRAFRSISYEQYF. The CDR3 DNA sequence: TGCAGTGCTAGAGATGAGGACGGGAGGGCCTTCAGAAGCATTTCCTACGAGCAGTACTTC.

CDR3 bases: TGCAGTGCTACGTTAGAGACAGGGAACTATGGCTACACCTTC. It translates to CSATLETGNYGYTF. The V call is TRBV20-1, the J call TRBJ1-2; 7 nucleotides agree with TRBD1. The length of the CDR3 is 14 residues. Germline assignment: CDR1 DFQATT and CDR2 SNEGSKA (reference sequence). J lost 2 bases, V lost 4 bases, and 7 bases had no gene match.

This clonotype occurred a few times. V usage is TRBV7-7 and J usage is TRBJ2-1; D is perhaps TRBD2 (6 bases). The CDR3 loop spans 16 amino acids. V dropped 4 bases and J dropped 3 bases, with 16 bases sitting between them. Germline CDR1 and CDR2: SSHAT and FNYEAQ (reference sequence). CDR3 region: CASSSRASADYNEQFF. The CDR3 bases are TGTGCCAGCAGCTCCAGGGCTAGCGCGGACTACAATGAGCAGTTCTTC.

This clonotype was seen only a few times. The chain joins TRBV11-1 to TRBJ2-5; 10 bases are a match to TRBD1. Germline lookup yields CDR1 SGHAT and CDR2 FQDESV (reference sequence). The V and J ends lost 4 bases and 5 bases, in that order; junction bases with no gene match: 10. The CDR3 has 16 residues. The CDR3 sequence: CASSSTGTGERETQYF. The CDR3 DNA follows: TGTGCCAGCAGCTCCACCGGGACAGGGGAGAGGGAGACCCAGTACTTC.

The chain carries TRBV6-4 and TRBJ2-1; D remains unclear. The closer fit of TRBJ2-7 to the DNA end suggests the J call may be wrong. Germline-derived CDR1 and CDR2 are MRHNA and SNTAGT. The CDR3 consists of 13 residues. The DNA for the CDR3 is TGTGCCAGCATCCCCGGCAGCTACAATGAGCAGTACTTC. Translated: CASIPGSYNEQYF.

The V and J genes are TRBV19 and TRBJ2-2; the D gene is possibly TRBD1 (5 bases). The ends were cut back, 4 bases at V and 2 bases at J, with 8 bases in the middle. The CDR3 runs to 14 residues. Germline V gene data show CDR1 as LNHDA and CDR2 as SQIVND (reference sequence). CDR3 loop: CASSTDTNTGELFF. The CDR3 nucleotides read TGTGCCAGTAGTACGGACACCAACACCGGGGAGCTGTTTTTT.

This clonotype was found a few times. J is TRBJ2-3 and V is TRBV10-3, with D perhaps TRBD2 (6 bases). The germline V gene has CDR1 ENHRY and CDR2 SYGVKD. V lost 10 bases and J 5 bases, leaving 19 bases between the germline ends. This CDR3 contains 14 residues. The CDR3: CASGDSTAGDTQYF. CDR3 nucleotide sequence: TGTGCCAGCGGGGACTCCACAGCAGGAGATACGCAGTATTTT.

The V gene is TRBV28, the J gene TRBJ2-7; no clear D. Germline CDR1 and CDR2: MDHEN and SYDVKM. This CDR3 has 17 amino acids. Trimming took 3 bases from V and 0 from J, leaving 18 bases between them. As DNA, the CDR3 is TGTGCCAGCAGTTTTCCTGATTCAAGTTCCGGCTCCTACGAGCAGTACTTC. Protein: CASSFPDSSSGSYEQYF.

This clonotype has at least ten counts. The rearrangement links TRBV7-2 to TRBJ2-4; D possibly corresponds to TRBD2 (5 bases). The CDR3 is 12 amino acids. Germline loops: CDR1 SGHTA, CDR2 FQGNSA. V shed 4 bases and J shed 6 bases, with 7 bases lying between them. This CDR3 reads CASSSGRNIQYF. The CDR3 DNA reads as TGTGCCAGCAGCTCTGGGAGAAACATTCAGTACTTC.

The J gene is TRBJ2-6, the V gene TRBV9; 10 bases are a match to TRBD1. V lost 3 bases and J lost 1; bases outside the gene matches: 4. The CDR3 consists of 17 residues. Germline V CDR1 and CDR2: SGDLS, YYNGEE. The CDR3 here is CASSDGQGESGANVLTF. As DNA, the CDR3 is TGTGCCAGCAGCGACGGACAGGGGGAATCTGGGGCCAACGTCCTGACTTTC.

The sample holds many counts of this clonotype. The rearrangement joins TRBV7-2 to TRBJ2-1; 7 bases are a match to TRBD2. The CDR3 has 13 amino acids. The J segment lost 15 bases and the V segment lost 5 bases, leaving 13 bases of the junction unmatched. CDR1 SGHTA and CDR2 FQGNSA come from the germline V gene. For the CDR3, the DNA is TGTGCCAGCAGCCCGGGGTCGGCGGGAGTTTGGTTCTTC. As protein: CASSPGSAGVWFF. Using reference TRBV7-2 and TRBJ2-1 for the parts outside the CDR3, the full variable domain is GAGVSQSPSNKVTEKGKDVELRCDPISGHTALYWYRQSLGQGLEFLIYFQGNSAPDKSGLPSDRFSAERTGGSVSTLTIQRTQQEDSAVYLCASSPGSAGVWFFGPGTRLTVL.

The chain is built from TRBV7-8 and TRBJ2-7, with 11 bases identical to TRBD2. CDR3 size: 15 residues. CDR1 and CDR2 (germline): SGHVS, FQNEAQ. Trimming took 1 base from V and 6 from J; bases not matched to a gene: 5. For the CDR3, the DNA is TGTGCCAGCAGCTTAGGAACTAGCGGGAGCATCGAGCAGTACTTC. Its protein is CASSLGTSGSIEQYF. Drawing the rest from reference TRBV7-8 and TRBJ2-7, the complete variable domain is GAGVSQSPRYKVAKRGQDVALRCDPISGHVSLFWYQQALGQGPEFLTYFQNEAQLDKSGLPSDRFFAERPEGSVSTLKIQRTQQEDSAVYLCASSLGTSGSIEQYFGPGTRLTVT.

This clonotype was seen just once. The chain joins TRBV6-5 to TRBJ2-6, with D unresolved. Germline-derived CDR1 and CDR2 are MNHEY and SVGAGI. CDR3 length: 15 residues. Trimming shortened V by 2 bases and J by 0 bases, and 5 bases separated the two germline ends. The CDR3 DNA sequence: TGTGCCAGCAGTTACCGACTCTCTGGGGCCAACGTCCTGACTTTC. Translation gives CASSYRLSGANVLTF.

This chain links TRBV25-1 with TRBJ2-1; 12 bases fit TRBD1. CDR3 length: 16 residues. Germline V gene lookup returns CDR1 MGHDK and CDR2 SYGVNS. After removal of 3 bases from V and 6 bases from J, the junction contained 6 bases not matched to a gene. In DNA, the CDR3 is TGTGCCAGCAGTGAGGTAGGGACAGGGGGCCGCAATGAGCAGTTCTTC. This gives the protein CASSEVGTGGRNEQFF.

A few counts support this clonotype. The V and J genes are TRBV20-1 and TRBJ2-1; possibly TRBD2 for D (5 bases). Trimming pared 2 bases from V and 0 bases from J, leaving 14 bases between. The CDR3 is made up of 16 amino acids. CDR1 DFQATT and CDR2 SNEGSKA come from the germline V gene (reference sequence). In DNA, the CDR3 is TGCAGTGCTAGAAGCGAGGAGGAGGCCTCCTACAATGAGCAGTTCTTC. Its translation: CSARSEEEASYNEQFF.

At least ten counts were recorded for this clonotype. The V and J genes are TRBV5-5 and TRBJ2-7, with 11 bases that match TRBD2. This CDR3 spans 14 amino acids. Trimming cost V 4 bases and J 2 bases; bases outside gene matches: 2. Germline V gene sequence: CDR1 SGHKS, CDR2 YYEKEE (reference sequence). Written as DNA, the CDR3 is TGTGCCAGCAGCGCGGGACTAGCGGCCTACGAGCAGTACTTC. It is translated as CASSAGLAAYEQYF. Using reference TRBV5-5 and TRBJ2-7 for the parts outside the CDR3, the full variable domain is DAGVTQSPTHLIKTRGQQVTLRCSPISGHKSVSWYQQVLGQGPQFIFQYYEKEERGRGNFPDRFSARQFPNYSSELNVNALLLGDSALYLCASSAGLAAYEQYFGPGTRLTVT.

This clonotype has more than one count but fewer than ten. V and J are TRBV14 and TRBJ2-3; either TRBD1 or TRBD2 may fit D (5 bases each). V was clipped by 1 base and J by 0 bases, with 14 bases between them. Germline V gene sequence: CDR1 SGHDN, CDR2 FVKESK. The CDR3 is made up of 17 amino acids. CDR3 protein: CASSQVRGRTSTDTQYF. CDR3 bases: TGTGCCAGCAGCCAAGTGAGGGGCAGGACTAGCACAGATACGCAGTATTTT. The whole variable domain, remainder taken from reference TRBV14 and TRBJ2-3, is EAGVTQFPSHSVIEKGQTVTLRCDPISGHDNLYWYRRVMGKEIKFLLHFVKESKQDESGMPNNRFLAERTGGTYSTLKVQPAELEDSGVYFCASSQVRGRTSTDTQYFGPGTRLTVL.

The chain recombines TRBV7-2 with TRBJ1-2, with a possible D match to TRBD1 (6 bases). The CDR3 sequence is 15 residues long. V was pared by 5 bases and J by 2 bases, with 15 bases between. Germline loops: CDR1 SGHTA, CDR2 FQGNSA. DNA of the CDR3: TGTGCCAGCAGCGTCAGTCCGGGGGCGAACTATGGCTACACCTTC. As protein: CASSVSPGANYGYTF.